The entry below gives a single T cell receptor (beta chain) sequence along with its context. Only in-frame clones appear in the TCRdb table, and some are missing; sequencing was by immunoSEQ multiplex PCR. Of about 100,000 clones in the sample, about 80% were seen once. Looked up from germline, CDR1 is MNHEY and CDR2 is SMNVEV (reference sequence). The CDR3 runs to 16 residues. V shed 5 bases and J shed 3 bases, with 19 bases lying between them. These data come from a study of blood T cell repertoires in COVID-19. This clonotype originated in a man in his 70s with active or convalescent COVID-19. Sequences were obtained from peripheral blood. The rearrangement uses TRBV27 and TRBJ1-2, with TRBD1 as a possible D gene (6 bases). The CDR3 nucleotides are TGTGCCAGCAGTCCCCATCCTCGGGGGGGCGACTATGGCTACACCTTC. It yields the protein CASSPHPRGGDYGYTF.